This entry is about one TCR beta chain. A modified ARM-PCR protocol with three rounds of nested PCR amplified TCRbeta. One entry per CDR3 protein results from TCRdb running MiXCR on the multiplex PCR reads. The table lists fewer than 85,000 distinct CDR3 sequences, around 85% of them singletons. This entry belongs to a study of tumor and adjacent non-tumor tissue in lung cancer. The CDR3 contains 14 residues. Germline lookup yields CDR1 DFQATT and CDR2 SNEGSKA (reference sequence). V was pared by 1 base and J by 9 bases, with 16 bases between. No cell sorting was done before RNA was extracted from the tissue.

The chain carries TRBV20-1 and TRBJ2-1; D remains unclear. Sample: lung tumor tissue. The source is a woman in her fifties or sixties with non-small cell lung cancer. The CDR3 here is CSARGWSNHIEQFF. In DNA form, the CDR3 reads TGCAGTGCTAGAGGTTGGTCAAACCACATTGAGCAGTTCTTC.